The sequence of this T cell receptor (beta chain) was determined in a study of OX40 agonist ivuxolimab in advanced cancers. Study results and caveats: There were also nonresponders showing low normalized T-cell clonal expansion.

The data were produced by immunoSEQ multiplex PCR, yet TCRdb's version contains in-frame clones alone and is incomplete. The top ten hold more than 4.5% of the sample, which has around 80,000 clones, roughly four fifths seen once. The V and J ends lost 8 bases and 3 bases respectively, with 14 bases between them. This CDR3 is built from 14 residues. CDR1 is MNHEY, CDR2 SVGAGI, per germline. The sample holds a few counts of this clone. Its specificity is unknown. Blood got drawn at baseline, again on cycle 4 day 1, and then on cycle 7 day 1. This chain connects TRBV6-5 to TRBJ1-3; the D is unclear. The clonotype was recovered from an adult with an advanced solid tumor such as melanoma, head and neck, liver or kidney cancer. Sequenced here: CD4+ or CD8+ T cells sorted from blood, sampled in a trial of the OX40 agonist ivuxolimab. The CDR3 region is CASAKGFGGNTIYF. The CDR3 DNA is TGTGCCAGCGCTAAGGGTTTTGGTGGAAACACCATATATTTT.